These T cell receptor beta chains were read from a single sample in a study of blood T cell repertoires in COVID-19. Sequenced by immunoSEQ multiplex PCR; TCRdb stores in-frame clones only, minus some. The table lists fewer than 90,000 clones, roughly four fifths of them singletons. The material sequenced was peripheral blood. Every receptor here comes from a man in his 60s with COVID-19, enrolled during active disease. The CDR3 runs from the conserved cysteine through the conserved F or W. The order of the fields is D gene, clone size, J gene, V gene, CDR3 protein, CDR3 DNA. The D gene is left open where the match is weak. The listing skips clone size in some rows; elsewhere it reads once, few, many or a size class.

d_call: -; clone_size: -; j_call: TRBJ2-3; v_call: TRBV11-2; cdr3_aa: CASSGRTDFTDTQYF; cdr3_nt: TGTGCCAGCAGCGGAAGGACAGATTTCACAGATACGCAGTATTTT
d_call: TRBD1; clone_size: few; j_call: TRBJ1-2; v_call: TRBV7-9; cdr3_aa: CASSPPTDRVQGYTF; cdr3_nt: TGTGCCAGCAGCCCCCCTACGGACAGGGTGCAGGGCTACACCTTC
d_call: TRBD1; clone_size: -; j_call: TRBJ2-2; v_call: TRBV3-1/TRBV3-2; cdr3_aa: CASSQQGAGGELFF; cdr3_nt: TGTGCCAGCAGCCAACAGGGGGCAGGCGGGGAGCTGTTTTTT
d_call: -; clone_size: -; j_call: TRBJ1-1; v_call: TRBV9; cdr3_aa: CASSVDRASTEAFF; cdr3_nt: TGTGCCAGCAGCGTAGACAGGGCAAGTACTGAAGCTTTCTTT
d_call: TRBD1; clone_size: -; j_call: TRBJ2-7; v_call: TRBV6-1; cdr3_aa: CASSEAWTGGRDEQYF; cdr3_nt: TGTGCCAGCAGTGAAGCATGGACAGGGGGCAGGGACGAGCAGTACTTC
d_call: TRBD1; clone_size: -; j_call: TRBJ2-7; v_call: TRBV29-1; cdr3_aa: CSVEFGQGSYEQYF; cdr3_nt: TGCAGCGTTGAATTTGGACAGGGGTCCTACGAGCAGTACTTC
d_call: TRBD1; clone_size: -; j_call: TRBJ2-4; v_call: TRBV3-1/TRBV3-2; cdr3_aa: CASSQLRGQGGKNIQYF; cdr3_nt: TGTGCCAGCAGCCAACTAAGGGGGCAAGGTGGCAAAAACATTCAGTACTTC
d_call: TRBD1; clone_size: -; j_call: TRBJ1-2; v_call: TRBV5-1; cdr3_aa: CASSTDRAYGYTF; cdr3_nt: TGCGCCAGCAGCACCGACAGGGCCTATGGCTACACCTTC
d_call: -; clone_size: -; j_call: TRBJ1-1; v_call: TRBV28; cdr3_aa: CASSLLQSMNTEAFF; cdr3_nt: TGTGCCAGCAGTTTACTCCAATCTATGAACACTGAAGCTTTCTTT
d_call: -; clone_size: -; j_call: TRBJ2-3; v_call: TRBV30; cdr3_aa: CAWREVGVDTQYF; cdr3_nt: TGTGCCTGGAGAGAAGTGGGAGTAGATACGCAGTATTTT
d_call: -; clone_size: -; j_call: TRBJ2-5; v_call: TRBV19; cdr3_aa: CASSLGPAQKTQYF; cdr3_nt: TGTGCCAGTAGTCTGGGCCCTGCCCAGAAGACCCAGTACTTC
d_call: -; clone_size: once; j_call: TRBJ1-4; v_call: TRBV5-5; cdr3_aa: CASSRGTRTNLASEKLFF; cdr3_nt: TGTGCCAGCAGCAGGGGGACAAGAACCAATCTAGCCTCGGAAAAACTGTTTTTT
d_call: -; clone_size: once; j_call: TRBJ2-1; v_call: TRBV13; cdr3_aa: CASSRSGPREQFF; cdr3_nt: TGTGCCAGCAGCCGATCGGGTCCACGGGAGCAGTTCTTC
d_call: TRBD2; clone_size: -; j_call: TRBJ2-1; v_call: TRBV7-3; cdr3_aa: CASSRLAGGNNEQFF; cdr3_nt: TGTGCCAGCAGCCGACTAGCGGGGGGCAACAATGAGCAGTTCTTC
d_call: TRBD1; clone_size: -; j_call: TRBJ2-7; v_call: TRBV19; cdr3_aa: CASSASGTAPYEQYF; cdr3_nt: TGTGCCAGTAGTGCCTCCGGGACAGCCCCCTACGAGCAGTACTTC
d_call: -; clone_size: -; j_call: TRBJ1-1; v_call: TRBV7-2; cdr3_aa: CASSLRGLNTEAFF; cdr3_nt: TGTGCCAGCAGCTTACGAGGGTTAAACACTGAAGCTTTCTTT
d_call: TRBD2; clone_size: -; j_call: TRBJ2-5; v_call: TRBV7-2; cdr3_aa: CASSFSSGHQETQYF; cdr3_nt: TGTGCCAGCAGCTTCTCTAGCGGCCACCAAGAGACCCAGTACTTC
d_call: TRBD1; clone_size: -; j_call: TRBJ2-2; v_call: TRBV29-1; cdr3_aa: CSVGRQGTGELFF; cdr3_nt: TGCAGCGTAGGAAGACAGGGAACCGGGGAGCTGTTTTTT
d_call: TRBD2; clone_size: few; j_call: TRBJ2-3; v_call: TRBV5-1; cdr3_aa: CASSPNRGGRTDTQYF; cdr3_nt: TGCGCCAGCAGCCCGAACCGGGGGGGAAGAACAGATACGCAGTATTTT
d_call: TRBD1; clone_size: -; j_call: TRBJ2-5; v_call: TRBV29-1; cdr3_aa: CSVEESGTEETQYF; cdr3_nt: TGCAGCGTTGAAGAGAGTGGGACAGAGGAGACCCAGTACTTC
d_call: TRBD1; clone_size: once; j_call: TRBJ1-4; v_call: TRBV5-1; cdr3_aa: CASMAIGQGPNEKLFF; cdr3_nt: TGCGCCAGCATGGCTATCGGACAGGGCCCTAATGAAAAACTGTTTTTT
d_call: TRBD1; clone_size: -; j_call: TRBJ2-7; v_call: TRBV2; cdr3_aa: CASGGQGFHEQYF; cdr3_nt: TGTGCCAGCGGGGGACAGGGGTTCCACGAGCAGTACTTC